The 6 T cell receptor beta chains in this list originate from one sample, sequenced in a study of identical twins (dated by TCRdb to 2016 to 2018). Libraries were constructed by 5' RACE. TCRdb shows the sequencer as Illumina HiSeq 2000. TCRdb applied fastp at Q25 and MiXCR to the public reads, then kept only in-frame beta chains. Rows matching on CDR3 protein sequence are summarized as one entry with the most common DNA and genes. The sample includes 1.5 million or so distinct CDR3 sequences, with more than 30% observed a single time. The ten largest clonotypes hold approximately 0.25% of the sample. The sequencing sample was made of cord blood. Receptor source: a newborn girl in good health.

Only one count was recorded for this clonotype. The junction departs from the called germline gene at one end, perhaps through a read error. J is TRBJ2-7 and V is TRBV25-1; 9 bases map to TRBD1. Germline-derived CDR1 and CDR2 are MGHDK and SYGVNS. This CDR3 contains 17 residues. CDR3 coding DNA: TGTGCCAGCGGTGACCGTCCTGAGGACAGGGGCGAGTACGAGCAGTACTTC. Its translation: CASGDRPEDRGEYEQYF.

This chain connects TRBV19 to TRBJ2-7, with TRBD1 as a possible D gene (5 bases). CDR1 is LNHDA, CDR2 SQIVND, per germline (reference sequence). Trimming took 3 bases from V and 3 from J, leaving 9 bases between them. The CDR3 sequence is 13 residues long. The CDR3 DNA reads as TGTGCCAGTAGTATGGACATCTTCTACGAGCAGTACTTC. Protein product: CASSMDIFYEQYF.

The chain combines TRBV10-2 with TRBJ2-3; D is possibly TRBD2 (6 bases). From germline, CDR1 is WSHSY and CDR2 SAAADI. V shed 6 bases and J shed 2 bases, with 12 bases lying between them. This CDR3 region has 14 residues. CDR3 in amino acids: CASRSGPYTDTQYF. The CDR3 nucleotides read TGCGCCAGCAGGAGCGGGCCATACACAGATACGCAGTATTTT.

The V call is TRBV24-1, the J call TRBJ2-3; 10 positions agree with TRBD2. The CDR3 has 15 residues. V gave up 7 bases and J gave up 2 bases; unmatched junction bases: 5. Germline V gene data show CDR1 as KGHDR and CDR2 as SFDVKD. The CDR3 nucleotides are TGTGCCACCAGCCTAGCGGGAGATACCACAGATACGCAGTATTTT. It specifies CATSLAGDTTDTQYF.

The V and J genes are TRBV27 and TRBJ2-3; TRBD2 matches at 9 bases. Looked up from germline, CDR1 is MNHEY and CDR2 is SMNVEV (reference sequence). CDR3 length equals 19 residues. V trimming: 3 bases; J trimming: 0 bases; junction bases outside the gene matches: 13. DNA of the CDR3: TGTGCCAGCAGTTTCTTGCTAGCGGGGCTCTTGACTAGCACAGATACGCAGTATTTT. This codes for CASSFLLAGLLTSTDTQYF.

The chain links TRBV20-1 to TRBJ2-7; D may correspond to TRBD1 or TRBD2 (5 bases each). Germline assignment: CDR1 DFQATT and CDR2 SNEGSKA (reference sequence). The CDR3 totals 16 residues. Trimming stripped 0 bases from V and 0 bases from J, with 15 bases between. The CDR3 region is CSARDLGTGSSYEQYF. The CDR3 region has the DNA TGCAGTGCTAGAGATCTGGGGACCGGTAGCTCCTACGAGCAGTACTTC.